This is a list of T cell receptor beta chains from one sample in a study of shared clonotypes between healthy human individuals. The method was immunoSEQ multiplex PCR; TCRdb's version includes in-frame clones alone and lacks a portion of them. The sample holds fewer than 650,000 clones, around three quarters seen once. The source material was PBMCs. These receptors were collected from a woman in her thirties or forties in good health. Some clones in this sample may be carry-over from other donors' samples. Both conserved end residues are part of each CDR3. The D gene is left open where the match is weak. Rows may omit the clone size; those that give it use once, few, many or a size class.

J gene	clone size	V gene	D gene	CDR3 protein	CDR3 DNA
TRBJ2-1	once	TRBV7-3	TRBD1	CASSLNQGLAGGEQFF	TGTGCCAGCAGCCTCAACCAGGGATTGGCAGGGGGTGAGCAGTTCTTC
TRBJ2-1	once	TRBV7-9	-	CASSLLVNEQFF	TGTGCCAGCAGCTTACTAGTTAATGAGCAGTTCTTC
TRBJ2-7	-	TRBV7-8	-	CASSLSSSGGEQYF	TGTGCCAGCAGCTTATCAAGTAGTGGCGGCGAGCAGTACTTC
TRBJ1-2	-	TRBV2	-	CASSESIYGYTF	TGTGCCAGCAGTGAAAGCATCTATGGCTACACCTTC
TRBJ2-7	once	TRBV30	-	CAWRDSEGNSYEQYF	TGTGCCTGGAGAGATAGCGAAGGCAACTCCTACGAGCAGTACTTC
TRBJ2-7	-	TRBV28	-	CASRVSGYSYEQYF	TGTGCCAGCAGGGTATCAGGCTACTCCTACGAGCAGTACTTC
TRBJ1-2	-	TRBV2	-	CASSGIGTSLANYGYTF	TGTGCCAGCAGCGGGATCGGTACGTCCCTAGCTAACTATGGCTACACCTTC
TRBJ2-7	-	TRBV9	-	CASTQSSSAEGEQYF	TGTGCCAGCACCCAAAGTTCTAGCGCGGAGGGGGAGCAGTACTTC
TRBJ2-7	few	TRBV7-8	TRBD1	CASSLVGTGLYEQYF	TGTGCCAGCAGCTTAGTGGGGACAGGTCTCTACGAGCAGTACTTC
TRBJ2-7	-	TRBV19	TRBD1	CATIRDRALYEQYF	TGTGCCACCATCCGGGACAGGGCCCTTTACGAGCAGTACTTC
TRBJ1-1	-	TRBV7-6	-	CASSPPRDTEAFF	TGTGCCAGCAGCCCACCCCGGGACACTGAAGCTTTCTTT
TRBJ1-2	-	TRBV28	-	CASSFMGGYGYTF	TGTGCCAGCAGTTTCATGGGAGGCTATGGCTACACCTTC
TRBJ2-7	many	TRBV27	TRBD2	CASERTSGRAEDYEQYF	TGTGCCAGCGAAAGGACTAGCGGGAGGGCGGAGGACTACGAGCAGTACTTC
TRBJ2-3	-	TRBV6-1	-	CASRRQISDTDTQYF	TGTGCCAGCAGGAGACAGATTTCTGATACAGATACGCAGTATTTT
TRBJ1-3	-	TRBV30	-	CAWGRGASGNTIYF	TGTGCCTGGGGGCGAGGGGCCTCTGGAAACACCATATATTTT
TRBJ2-3	-	TRBV4-2	TRBD2	CASSRTTSGSSTDTQYF	TGTGCCAGCAGCCGAACGACTAGCGGTTCTAGCACAGATACGCAGTATTTT